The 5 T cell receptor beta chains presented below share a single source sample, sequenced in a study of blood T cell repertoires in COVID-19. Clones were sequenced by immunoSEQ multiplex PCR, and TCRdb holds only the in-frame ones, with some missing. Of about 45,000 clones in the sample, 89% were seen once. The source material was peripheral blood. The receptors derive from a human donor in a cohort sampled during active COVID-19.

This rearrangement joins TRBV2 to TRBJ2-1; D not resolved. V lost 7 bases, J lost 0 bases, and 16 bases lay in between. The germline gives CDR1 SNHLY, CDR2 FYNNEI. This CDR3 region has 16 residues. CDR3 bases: TGTGCCAGCAAGAGAACCTGGGCTAACTCCTACAATGAGCAGTTCTTC. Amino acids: CASKRTWANSYNEQFF.

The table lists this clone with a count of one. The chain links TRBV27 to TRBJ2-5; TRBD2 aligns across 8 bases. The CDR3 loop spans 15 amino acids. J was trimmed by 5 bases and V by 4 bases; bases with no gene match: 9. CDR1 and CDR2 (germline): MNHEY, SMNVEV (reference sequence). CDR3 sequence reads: CASSSASGRRETQYF. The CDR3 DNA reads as TGTGCCAGCAGTTCAGCCAGCGGGAGAAGGGAGACCCAGTACTTC.

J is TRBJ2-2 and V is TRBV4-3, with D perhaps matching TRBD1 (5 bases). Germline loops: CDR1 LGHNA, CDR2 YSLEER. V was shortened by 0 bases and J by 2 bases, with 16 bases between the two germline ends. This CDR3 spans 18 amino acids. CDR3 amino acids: CASSQELVGVINTGELFF. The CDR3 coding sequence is TGCGCCAGCAGCCAAGAGCTGGTAGGGGTTATCAACACCGGGGAGCTGTTTTTT.

In DNA form, the CDR3 reads TGTGCCAGCAGCTCCCAGGGCCGGCAGGCCCACGAGCAGTACTTC. Translating gives CASSSQGRQAHEQYF. V is TRBV11-2 and J is TRBJ2-7; D perhaps matches TRBD1 (5 bases). V was trimmed by 4 bases and J by 5 bases, leaving 18 bases between them. CDR1 and CDR2 from the germline V gene are SGHAT and FQNNGV. CDR3 length: 15 amino acids.

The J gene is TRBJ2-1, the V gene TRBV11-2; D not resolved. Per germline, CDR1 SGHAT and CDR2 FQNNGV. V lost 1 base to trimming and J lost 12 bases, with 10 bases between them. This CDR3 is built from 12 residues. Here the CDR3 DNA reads TGTGCCAGCAGCTTAGGGGCTCTTGGGCAGTTCTTC. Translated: CASSLGALGQFF.